This is a list of T cell receptor beta chains from one sample in a study of blood T cell repertoires in COVID-19. Clones were read by immunoSEQ multiplex PCR, and TCRdb kept only the in-frame ones, dropping some. The data show about 78,000 clones, with roughly nine tenths seen just once and around 1.9% held by the top ten. The material sequenced was peripheral blood. These receptors were taken from a woman aged 55 to 70 with acute or convalescent COVID-19. CDR3s include the opening cysteine and the closing phenylalanine or tryptophan. A D gene is named only where the DNA matches it firmly. Not every row has a clone size; where given, it reads once, few, many or a size class.

D gene	clone size	V gene	J gene	CDR3 protein	CDR3 DNA
-	-	TRBV5-1	TRBJ2-1	CASSLGGSYNEQFF	TGCGCCAGCAGCTTGGGGGGCAGCTACAATGAGCAGTTCTTC
-	-	TRBV29-1	TRBJ2-5	CSVSFETQYF	TGCAGCGTGTCATTTGAGACCCAGTACTTC
TRBD1	-	TRBV10-2	TRBJ1-5	CASSYGTGIGQPQHF	TGCGCCAGCAGTTACGGGACAGGGATCGGTCAGCCCCAGCATTTT
-	few	TRBV7-9	TRBJ2-1	CASSHPQRVGSYNEQFF	TGTGCCAGCAGCCACCCCCAGAGGGTGGGATCCTACAATGAGCAGTTCTTC
TRBD1	-	TRBV5-1	TRBJ2-7	CASSAGQGREQYF	TGCGCCAGCAGCGCGGGACAGGGGCGTGAGCAGTACTTC
-	-	TRBV7-9	TRBJ2-1	CASSPFLGVGNYNEQFF	TGTGCCAGCAGCCCTTTCCTGGGAGTCGGCAACTACAATGAGCAGTTCTTC
TRBD1	-	TRBV7-2	TRBJ1-5	CASSAQGGSNQPQHF	TGTGCCAGCAGCGCACAGGGGGGTAGCAATCAGCCCCAGCATTTT
-	-	TRBV19	TRBJ1-1	CASSYRDKAQAFF	TGTGCCAGTAGTTACCGGGACAAAGCCCAAGCTTTCTTT
-	-	TRBV5-1	TRBJ1-1	CASSVGTMNTEAFF	TGCGCCAGCAGCGTGGGGACAATGAACACTGAAGCTTTCTTT
TRBD2	-	TRBV7-9	TRBJ2-1	CASSVAGLAGYNEQFF	TGTGCCAGCAGCGTCGCGGGACTAGCGGGTTACAATGAGCAGTTCTTC
-	-	TRBV5-1	TRBJ1-2	CASSLGQNYGYTF	TGCGCCAGCAGCTTGGGACAGAACTATGGCTACACCTTC
-	-	TRBV5-1	TRBJ2-1	CASSNPSSYNEQFF	TGCGCCAGCAGCAATCCGAGCTCCTACAATGAGCAGTTCTTC
TRBD1	-	TRBV6-6	TRBJ2-7	CASSYNRGYEQYF	TGTGCCAGCAGTTACAACAGGGGGTACGAGCAGTACTTC
TRBD1	-	TRBV19	TRBJ2-5	CASARTGSQQETQYF	TGTGCCAGCGCCAGGACAGGGTCCCAGCAAGAGACCCAGTACTTC
-	-	TRBV29-1	TRBJ2-5	CSVEWVAAQETQYF	TGCAGCGTTGAGTGGGTAGCGGCGCAAGAGACCCAGTACTTC
-	once	TRBV11-3	TRBJ1-3	CASSLWTKFSGNTIYF	TGTGCCAGCAGCTTATGGACAAAATTCTCTGGAAACACCATATATTTT
-	-	TRBV7-2	TRBJ2-7	CASSLRGGSYEQYF	TGTGCCAGCAGCTTAAGGGGGGGCTCCTACGAGCAGTACTTC
-	-	TRBV2	TRBJ2-1	CASTVTRSYNEQFF	TGTGCCAGCACCGTGACTCGCTCCTACAATGAGCAGTTCTTC
TRBD2	-	TRBV5-1	TRBJ2-7	CASSLRGGEQYF	TGCGCCAGCAGCTTGAGGGGAGGGGAGCAGTACTTC
-	once	TRBV9	TRBJ2-7	CASSLGQNPYEQYF	TGTGCCAGCAGCCTTGGACAGAATCCCTACGAGCAGTACTTC
-	-	TRBV6-1	TRBJ1-4	CASSEFFSPSTNEKLFF	TGTGCCAGCAGTGAATTCTTTAGCCCTTCAACTAATGAAAAACTGTTTTTT
-	-	TRBV27	TRBJ1-2	CASNQRGGGSYGYTF	TGTGCCAGCAACCAGAGGGGCGGGGGTTCATATGGCTACACCTTC
-	-	TRBV9	TRBJ1-6	CASSVTGLNSPLHF	TGTGCCAGCAGCGTAACAGGCTTGAATTCACCCCTCCACTTT
-	-	TRBV19	TRBJ1-1	CASSIQTEAFF	TGTGCCAGTAGTATACAGACTGAAGCTTTCTTT
-	-	TRBV3-1/TRBV3-2	TRBJ2-5	CASSQGGLGNQETQYF	TGTGCCAGCAGCCAAGGAGGGTTGGGGAACCAAGAGACCCAGTACTTC
-	few	TRBV2	TRBJ1-5	CASSGAGSSNQPQHF	TGTGCCAGCAGTGGGGCAGGGTCCAGCAATCAGCCCCAGCATTTT
-	-	TRBV5-1	TRBJ2-7	CASSLDSRYEQYF	TGCGCCAGCAGCTTGGACAGCCGTTACGAGCAGTACTTC
-	once	TRBV27	TRBJ2-7	CASSSTRNRGGVYEQYF	TGTGCCAGCAGTTCGACCCGCAACCGTGGAGGGGTCTACGAGCAGTACTTC
-	-	TRBV28	TRBJ1-1	CASSWGQDLNTEAFF	TGTGCCAGCAGCTGGGGGCAGGACTTGAACACTGAAGCTTTCTTT
TRBD2	-	TRBV5-4	TRBJ2-1	CASSRAGGNEQFF	TGTGCCAGCAGCCGGGCGGGGGGCAATGAGCAGTTCTTC
-	-	TRBV5-1	TRBJ2-7	CASSLGRSEDEQYF	TGCGCCAGCAGCTTGGGGAGGAGTGAAGACGAGCAGTACTTC
TRBD2	-	TRBV4-2	TRBJ2-7	CASSQESRLAGESYF	TGTGCCAGCAGCCAAGAGAGTAGACTAGCGGGAGAGTCTTACTTC
-	-	TRBV19	TRBJ1-6	CASRPGLGGSPLHF	TGTGCCAGTAGACCGGGACTGGGCGGTTCACCCCTCCACTTT
TRBD2	-	TRBV19	TRBJ2-2	CASSFGTTNTGELFF	TGTGCCAGTAGTTTCGGGACTACAAACACCGGGGAGCTGTTTTTT
-	once	TRBV7-9	TRBJ1-6	CASSLGPDRPDSPLHF	TGTGCCAGCAGCTTAGGGCCCGACAGGCCGGACTCACCCCTCCACTTT
-	-	TRBV5-5	TRBJ2-7	CASSLTSGPYEQYF	TGTGCCAGCAGCTTGACGTCAGGTCCCTACGAGCAGTACTTC
-	-	TRBV7-2	TRBJ1-3	CASSFSGVSGNTIYF	TGTGCCAGCAGCTTCTCAGGGGTATCTGGAAACACCATATATTTT
TRBD1	few	TRBV9	TRBJ1-1	CASSPTGQKNTEAFF	TGTGCCAGCAGCCCAACGGGACAGAAAAACACTGAAGCTTTCTTT
-	-	TRBV5-1	TRBJ1-4	CASSLAASNEKLFF	TGCGCCAGCAGCTTGGCCGCTAGTAATGAAAAACTGTTTTTT
-	-	TRBV18	TRBJ2-1	CASSPAQGSLNEQFF	TGTGCCAGCTCACCAGCCCAGGGGTCTTTGAATGAGCAGTTCTTC
-	-	TRBV27	TRBJ2-5	CASSSGSTQYF	TGTGCCAGCAGTTCTGGGAGTACCCAGTACTTC
TRBD1	-	TRBV19	TRBJ1-4	CASRSRGQEKLFF	TGTGCCAGTAGGAGCAGGGGGCAGGAAAAACTGTTTTTT
TRBD1	-	TRBV6-5	TRBJ2-7	CASSYGDRDSLYEQYF	TGTGCCAGCAGTTACGGTGACAGGGATAGCCTCTACGAGCAGTACTTC
TRBD2	-	TRBV28	TRBJ2-7	CASSLTETSGRHEQYF	TGTGCCAGCAGTTTGACAGAGACTAGCGGGAGACACGAGCAGTACTTC
-	-	TRBV28	TRBJ2-5	CASTFDRKETQYF	TGTGCCAGCACATTTGACAGGAAAGAGACCCAGTACTTC
TRBD2	few	TRBV7-8	TRBJ2-1	CASSLTLAGYNEQFF	TGTGCCAGCAGCTTAACATTAGCGGGTTACAATGAGCAGTTCTTC
-	few	TRBV6-5	TRBJ2-1	CASYSYGQNNEQFF	TGTGCCAGCTACTCCTACGGACAGAACAATGAGCAGTTCTTC
-	-	TRBV7-2	TRBJ2-7	CASSLEGTNSYEQYF	TGTGCCAGCAGCTTAGAAGGGACAAATTCCTACGAGCAGTACTTC
TRBD1	-	TRBV28	TRBJ2-7	CASSTGGTGRPYEQYF	TGTGCCAGCAGTACTGGGGGGACAGGGAGACCCTACGAGCAGTACTTC
-	few	TRBV6-5	TRBJ1-2	CASNRVGRDYGYTF	TGTGCCAGCAACCGGGTCGGCAGGGACTATGGCTACACCTTC
-	-	TRBV29-1	TRBJ1-6	CSVSWTPGSPLHF	TGCAGCGTTAGTTGGACACCCGGTTCACCCCTCCACTTT
TRBD1	-	TRBV5-4	TRBJ1-2	CASSWEDRTNYGYTF	TGTGCCAGCAGCTGGGAGGACAGGACAAACTATGGCTACACCTTC
-	-	TRBV28	TRBJ1-3	CASSLPPDSSGNTIYF	TGTGCCAGCAGTTTACCACCGGACAGCTCTGGAAACACCATATATTTT
-	-	TRBV6-5	TRBJ1-5	CASSYSGQEPQHF	TGTGCCAGCAGTTATTCTGGCCAGGAGCCCCAGCATTTT
TRBD2	-	TRBV18	TRBJ2-7	CASSPGLAGVAYEQYF	TGTGCCAGCTCACCGGGACTAGCGGGAGTCGCCTACGAGCAGTACTTC
TRBD1	-	TRBV5-8	TRBJ2-5	CASSLQGAQETQYF	TGTGCCAGCAGCTTGCAGGGGGCCCAGGAGACCCAGTACTTC
TRBD1	-	TRBV7-7	TRBJ2-5	CASSSQDRGTQYF	TGTGCCAGCAGCTCCCAAGACAGGGGAACCCAGTACTTC
-	-	TRBV4-2	TRBJ2-3	CASSQDERNEDTQYF	TGTGCCAGCAGCCAAGATGAGCGGAACGAGGATACGCAGTATTTT